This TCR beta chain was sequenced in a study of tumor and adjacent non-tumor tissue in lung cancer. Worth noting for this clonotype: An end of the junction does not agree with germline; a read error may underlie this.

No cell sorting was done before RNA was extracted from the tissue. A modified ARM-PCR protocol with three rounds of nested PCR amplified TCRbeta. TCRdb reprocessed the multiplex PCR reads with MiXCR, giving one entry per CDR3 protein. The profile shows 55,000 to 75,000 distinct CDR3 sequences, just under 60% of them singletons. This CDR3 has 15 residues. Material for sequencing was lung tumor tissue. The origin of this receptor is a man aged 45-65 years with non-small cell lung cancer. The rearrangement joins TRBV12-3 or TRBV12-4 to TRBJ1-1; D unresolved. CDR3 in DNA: TGTGCCAGCAGTTTAGTCCCGGTAGCGAACACTGAAGTTTTCTTT. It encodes CASSLVPVANTEVFF.